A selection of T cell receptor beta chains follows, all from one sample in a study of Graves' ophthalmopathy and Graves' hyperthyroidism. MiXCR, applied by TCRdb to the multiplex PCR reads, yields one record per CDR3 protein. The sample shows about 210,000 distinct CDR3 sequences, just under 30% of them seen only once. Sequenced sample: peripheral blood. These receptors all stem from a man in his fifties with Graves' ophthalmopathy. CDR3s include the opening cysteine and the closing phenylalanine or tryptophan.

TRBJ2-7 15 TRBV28 CASSFGASGGYEQYF
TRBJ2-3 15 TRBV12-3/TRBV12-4 CATLASGASTDTQYF
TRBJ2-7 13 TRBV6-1 CASRGTGRYEQYF
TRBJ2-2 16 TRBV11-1 CASSPRITSNTGELFF
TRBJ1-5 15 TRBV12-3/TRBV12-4 CASSLTSGRGQPQHF
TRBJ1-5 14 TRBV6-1 CASSDPGEDQPQHF
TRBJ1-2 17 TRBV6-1 CASSGDSGVIPNYGYTF
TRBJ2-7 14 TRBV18 CASSAAQGSYEQYF
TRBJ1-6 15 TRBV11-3 CASAEESSYNSPLHF
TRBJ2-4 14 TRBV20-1 CSATGLAGKNIQYF
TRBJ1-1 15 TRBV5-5 CASSLWDRGDTEAFF
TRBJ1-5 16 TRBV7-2 CASTLTGVRGNQPQHF
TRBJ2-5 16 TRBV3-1 CASSQASGRARETQYF
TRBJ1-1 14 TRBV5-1 CASSTGTSNTEAFF
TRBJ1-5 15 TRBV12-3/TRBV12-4 CASSLKGERNQPQHF
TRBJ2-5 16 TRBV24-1 CATSDPLSSGSETQYF
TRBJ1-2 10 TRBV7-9 CASSGQIYTF
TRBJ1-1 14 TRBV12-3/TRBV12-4 CASSQRREYTEAFF
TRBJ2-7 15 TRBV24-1 CATSDGAGRVDEQYF
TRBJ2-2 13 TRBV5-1 CASSFGGSGELFF
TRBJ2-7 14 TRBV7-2 CASSLASRSYEQYF
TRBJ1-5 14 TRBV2 CASSVMAEPQPQHF
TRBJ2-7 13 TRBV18 CASSPWGAGEQYF
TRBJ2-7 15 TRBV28 CASSPPSQPLHEQYF
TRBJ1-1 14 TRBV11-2 CASSSDRWNTEAFF
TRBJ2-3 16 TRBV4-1 CASSQTSPGVWDTQYF
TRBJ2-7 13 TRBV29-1 CSVETRGFAEQYF
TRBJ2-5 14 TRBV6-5 CASSSESRRETQYF
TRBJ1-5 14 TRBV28 CASSLVTTHQPQHF